A single sample gave rise to the 18 T cell receptor beta chains below, sequenced in a study of graft-versus-host responses after intestinal transplantation. Antigen specificity for these receptors is unknown. Method: immunoSEQ multiplex PCR; TCRdb's copy keeps in-frame clones and lacks some. The sample lists fewer than 85,000 clones, about 90% occurring once. Sequenced here: unstimulated CD8+ T cells sorted from spleen or lymph node cells, sampled before intestinal transplant. These receptors were taken from a human donor who received an intestinal transplant.

This chain uses TRBV4-1 with TRBJ2-1, with no clear D. This CDR3 is 11 amino acids long. Trimming cost V 5 bases and J 8 bases, with 7 bases left between them. CDR1 is MGHRA and CDR2 is YSYEKL in the germline V gene. The CDR3 region is CASSLAYEQFF. CDR3 bases: TGCGCCAGCAGCTTAGCCTATGAGCAGTTCTTC.

This chain uses TRBV2 with TRBJ1-6; tentatively, D is TRBD1 (5 bases). Germline V gene data show CDR1 as SNHLY and CDR2 as FYNNEI. Trimming left V 8 bases short and J 3 bases short, with 11 bases between. The CDR3 sequence is 14 residues long. The CDR3 region is CASAGENYNSPLHF. CDR3 nucleotides: TGTGCCAGCGCGGGGGAAAACTATAATTCACCCCTCCACTTT.

In nucleotides, the CDR3 is TGTGCCAGCAGTTACTTTGGGTCAGGGATGTACTACGAGCAGTACTTC. It codes for CASSYFGSGMYYEQYF. The rearrangement uses TRBV27 and TRBJ2-7, with D possibly being TRBD1 (5 bases). CDR3 length: 16 residues. V was clipped by 4 bases and J by 3 bases, with 19 bases between them. Germline V CDR1 and CDR2: MNHEY, SMNVEV (reference sequence).

This chain links TRBV4-1 with TRBJ2-3; TRBD2 agrees at 10 bases. Germline V lookup: CDR1 MGHRA, CDR2 YSYEKL. After removal of 7 bases from V and 3 bases from J, the junction contained 10 bases not matched to a gene. This CDR3 comprises 16 residues. The CDR3 is CASNSLLAGATDTQYF. The CDR3, as DNA: TGCGCCAGCAACTCCCTCCTAGCGGGAGCTACAGATACGCAGTATTTT.

The chain combines TRBV28 with TRBJ1-1; maybe TRBD1 (6 bases). Germline V CDR1 and CDR2: MDHEN, SYDVKM. With 3 bases removed from V and 3 bases from J, the gap between germline ends came to 14 bases. The CDR3 extends over 15 amino acids. DNA of the CDR3: TGTGCCAGCAGTTTCCCGGGGGGGGGCTACACTGAAGCTTTCTTT. Its protein product is CASSFPGGGYTEAFF.

This CDR3 is CASSQEEGDRNQPQHF. CDR3 DNA: TGTGCCAGCAGCCAAGAAGAGGGGGACAGAAATCAGCCCCAGCATTTT. V is TRBV4-2 and J is TRBJ1-5; 7 bases match TRBD1. Germline loops: CDR1 LGHNA, CDR2 YNFKEQ. With V trimmed by 0 bases and J by 4 bases, 6 bases remained unmatched. The CDR3 loop spans 16 amino acids.

The chain has TRBV28 and TRBJ1-2; TRBD1 matches 8 bases. V shed 3 bases and J 5 bases; nucleotides not matched to a gene: 29. This CDR3 spans 22 amino acids. The germline gives CDR1 MDHEN, CDR2 SYDVKM. CDR3 in amino acids: CASSLVHGAYGRQGLPRYGYTF. The CDR3 nucleotides read TGTGCCAGCAGTTTGGTGCATGGGGCGTATGGGAGACAGGGGCTCCCTCGTTATGGCTACACCTTC.

The chain carries TRBV18 and TRBJ1-5, with D maybe TRBD1 (5 bases). CDR1 is KGHSH and CDR2 is LQKENI in the germline V gene. This CDR3 is built from 16 residues. Trimming left V 3 bases short and J 2 bases short, with 14 bases between. CDR3 bases: TGTGCCAGCTCACCCAGCGTCAGGGTGGGCAATCAGCCCCAGCATTTT. It yields the protein CASSPSVRVGNQPQHF.

This chain joins TRBV2 and TRBJ2-5; TRBD2 agrees at 7 bases. Germline V gene data show CDR1 as SNHLY and CDR2 as FYNNEI. The ends lost 0 bases at V and 5 bases at J; junction bases unmatched: 0. The CDR3 extends over 13 amino acids. In DNA form, the CDR3 reads TGTGCCAGCAGTGAAGCGCGGGGGGAGACCCAGTACTTC. It specifies CASSEARGETQYF.

J is TRBJ2-7 and V is TRBV9; 7 bases map to TRBD1. Trimming cost V 0 bases and J 5 bases; bases outside gene matches: 8. Germline V gives CDR1 SGDLS, CDR2 YYNGEE. The CDR3 runs 15 residues. The CDR3 region is CASSVEGRGSDEQYF. The CDR3 region has the DNA TGTGCCAGCAGCGTAGAGGGCAGGGGGTCTGACGAGCAGTACTTC.

The chain has TRBV14 and TRBJ2-7; possible D gene TRBD1, 6 bases. Germline V gene sequence: CDR1 SGHDN, CDR2 FVKESK. With 0 bases removed from V and 6 bases from J, the gap between germline ends came to 21 bases. The CDR3 has 17 amino acids. For the CDR3, the DNA is TGTGCCAGCAGCCAAGATGAAGGGACAAGGGGTTGCGGCGAGCAGTACTTC. Translated: CASSQDEGTRGCGEQYF.

This clone was counted only a few times. The gene calls are TRBV6-1 and TRBJ1-1; D gene ambiguous. V lost 5 bases and J lost 0, with 10 bases in between. The germline V gene encodes CDR1 MNHNS and CDR2 SASEGT. The CDR3 has 14 residues. The CDR3 sequence: CASSPYLLNTEAFF. CDR3 sequence (DNA): TGTGCCAGCAGTCCGTACCTATTGAACACTGAAGCTTTCTTT.

This clone was recorded only once. The rearrangement links TRBV28 to TRBJ1-1, with D perhaps TRBD1 (5 bases). This CDR3 comprises 13 residues. The ends were cut back, 2 bases at V and 7 bases at J, with 11 bases in the middle. The V gene's germline CDR1 is MDHEN and CDR2 SYDVKM. In DNA form, the CDR3 reads TGTGCCAGCAGTTTAACCAGGGAGGTTGAAGCTTTCTTT. This gives the protein CASSLTREVEAFF.

Only one count was recorded for this clone. This chain joins TRBV29-1 and TRBJ1-1, with 7 bases identical to TRBD1. CDR3 length equals 15 residues. Unmatched junction bases numbered 4, after V lost 0 bases and J lost 0 bases. Germline CDR1 is SQVTM and CDR2 is ANQGSEA. The CDR3: CSVEDDREMNTEAFF. The CDR3 nucleotides read TGCAGCGTTGAAGACGACAGGGAAATGAACACTGAAGCTTTCTTT.

This clone occurred once. The junction departs from germline at one end; a sequencing error may be responsible. V is TRBV7-7 and J is TRBJ2-5, with D possibly matching TRBD1 (6 bases). Per the germline V gene, CDR1 is SSHAT and CDR2 is FNYEAQ (reference sequence). This CDR3 has 15 residues. The CDR3 DNA reads TGTGCTAGCAGCGAGGGACATGGGATGGGGTGGACCCAGTACTTC. Protein: CASSEGHGMGWTQYF.

The V call is TRBV6-1, the J call TRBJ1-2, with D possibly TRBD1 on 6 matching bases. This CDR3 is built from 17 residues. Trimming shortened V by 1 base and J by 2 bases, and 17 bases separated the two germline ends. CDR1 and CDR2 (germline): MNHNS, SASEGT. The CDR3 reads CASSEEGGLPYNYGYTF. In DNA form, the CDR3 reads TGTGCCAGCAGTGAAGAGGGGGGGCTCCCTTACAACTATGGCTACACCTTC.

V and J are TRBV13 and TRBJ2-3; 12 bases are shared with TRBD1. This CDR3 comprises 17 residues. Germline loops: CDR1 PRHDT, CDR2 FYEKMQ (reference sequence). V shed 4 bases and J 5 bases; nucleotides not matched to a gene: 10. The CDR3 sequence is CASSSPRDRGRGDTQYF. The CDR3, as DNA: TGTGCCAGCAGCTCCCCACGGGACAGGGGGCGAGGAGATACGCAGTATTTT.

The chain employs TRBV7-3 and TRBJ1-5; maybe TRBD1 (6 bases). The V gene lost 3 bases and the J gene lost 3 bases, with 9 bases spanning the gap. Germline V gene lookup returns CDR1 SGHTA and CDR2 FQGTGA. The CDR3 length is 14 residues. The DNA of the CDR3 is TGTGCCAGCAGCTTCGGGACACCCAATCAGCCCCAGCATTTT. This gives the protein CASSFGTPNQPQHF.